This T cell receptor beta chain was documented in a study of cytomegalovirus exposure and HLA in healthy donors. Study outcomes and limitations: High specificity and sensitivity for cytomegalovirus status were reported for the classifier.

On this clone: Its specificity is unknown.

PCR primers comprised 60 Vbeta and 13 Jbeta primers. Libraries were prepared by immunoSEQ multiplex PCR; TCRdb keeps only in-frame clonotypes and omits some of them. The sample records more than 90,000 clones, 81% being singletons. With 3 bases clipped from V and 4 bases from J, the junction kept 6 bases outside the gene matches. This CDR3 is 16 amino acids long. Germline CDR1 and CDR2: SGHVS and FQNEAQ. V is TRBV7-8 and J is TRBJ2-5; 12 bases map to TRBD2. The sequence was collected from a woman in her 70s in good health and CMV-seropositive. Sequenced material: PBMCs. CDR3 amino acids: CASSFRLAGDGETQYF. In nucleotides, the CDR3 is TGTGCCAGCAGCTTTCGACTAGCGGGAGACGGAGAGACCCAGTACTTC.